This T cell receptor beta chain stems from a study of blood T cell repertoires in COVID-19. Turning to the study itself: Spain, Italy and the United States supplied samples that represented acute and convalescent COVID-19. T cells, B-cell-depleted T cells, or PBMCs supplied cDNA or gDNA.

Source study methods: It was from reference gene primer amplification that nucleated cell counts were estimated. Profiling relied on immunoSEQ multiplex PCR, and the TCRdb table lists in-frame clones only, not all of them. For V, J and clone size, that table is used; D and trimming come from the DNA. The repertoire holds 200,000 to 300,000 clones, approximately 88% seen once, with 0.65% to 0.95% in the top ten. The trim removed 1 base at V and 9 bases at J, leaving 7 bases unmatched. CDR1 is LGHNA and CDR2 is YNFKEQ in the germline V gene. This CDR3 region has 16 residues. This chain joins TRBV4-2 and TRBJ2-1; the match to TRBD2 covers 12 bases. Material: peripheral blood. The origin of this receptor is a woman younger than 45 with acute or convalescent COVID-19. DNA for the CDR3: TGTGCCAGCAGCCAAGGTCTAGCGGGAGGGGAGAGTGAGCAGTTCTTC. Amino acids: CASSQGLAGGESEQFF.